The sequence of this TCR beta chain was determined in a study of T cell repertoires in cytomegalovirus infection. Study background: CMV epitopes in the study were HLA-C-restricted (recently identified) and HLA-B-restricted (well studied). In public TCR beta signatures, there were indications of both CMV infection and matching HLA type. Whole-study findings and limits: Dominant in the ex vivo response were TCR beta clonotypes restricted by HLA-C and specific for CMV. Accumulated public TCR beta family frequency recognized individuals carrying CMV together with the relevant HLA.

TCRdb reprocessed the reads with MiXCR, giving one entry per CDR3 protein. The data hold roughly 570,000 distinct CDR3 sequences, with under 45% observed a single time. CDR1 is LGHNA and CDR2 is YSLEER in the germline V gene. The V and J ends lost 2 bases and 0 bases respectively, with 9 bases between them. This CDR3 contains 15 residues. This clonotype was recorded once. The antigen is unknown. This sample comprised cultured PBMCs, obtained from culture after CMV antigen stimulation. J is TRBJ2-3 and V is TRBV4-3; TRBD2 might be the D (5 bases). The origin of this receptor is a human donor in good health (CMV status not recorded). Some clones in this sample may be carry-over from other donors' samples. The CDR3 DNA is TGCGCCAGCAGCCAATTAGCGTCTAGCACAGATACGCAGTATTTT. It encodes CASSQLASSTDTQYF.